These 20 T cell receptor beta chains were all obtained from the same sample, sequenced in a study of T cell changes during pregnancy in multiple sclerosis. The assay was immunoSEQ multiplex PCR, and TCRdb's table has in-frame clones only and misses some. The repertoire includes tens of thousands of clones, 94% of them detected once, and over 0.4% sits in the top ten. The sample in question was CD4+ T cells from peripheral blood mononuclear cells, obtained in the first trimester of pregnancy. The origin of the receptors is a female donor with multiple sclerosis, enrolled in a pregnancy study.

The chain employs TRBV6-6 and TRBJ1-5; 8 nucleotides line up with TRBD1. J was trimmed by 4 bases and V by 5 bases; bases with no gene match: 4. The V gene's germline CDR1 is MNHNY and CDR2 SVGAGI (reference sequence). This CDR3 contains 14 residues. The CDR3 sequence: CASSLTGGNQPQHF. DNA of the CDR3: TGTGCCAGCAGTCTTACAGGGGGAAATCAGCCCCAGCATTTT.

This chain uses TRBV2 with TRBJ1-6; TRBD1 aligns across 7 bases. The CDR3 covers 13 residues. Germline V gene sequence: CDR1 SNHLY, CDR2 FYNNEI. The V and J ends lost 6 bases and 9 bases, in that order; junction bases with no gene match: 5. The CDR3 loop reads CASRRTGPSPLHF. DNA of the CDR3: TGTGCCAGCAGAAGGACAGGTCCTTCACCCCTCCACTTT.

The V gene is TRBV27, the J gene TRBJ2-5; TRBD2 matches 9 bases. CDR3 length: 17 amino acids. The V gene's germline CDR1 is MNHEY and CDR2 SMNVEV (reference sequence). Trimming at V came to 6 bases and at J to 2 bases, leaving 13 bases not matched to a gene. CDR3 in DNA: TGTGCCAGCAGCTGGAGGGCTAGCGGGGCCTCGCAAGAGACCCAGTACTTC. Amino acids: CASSWRASGASQETQYF.

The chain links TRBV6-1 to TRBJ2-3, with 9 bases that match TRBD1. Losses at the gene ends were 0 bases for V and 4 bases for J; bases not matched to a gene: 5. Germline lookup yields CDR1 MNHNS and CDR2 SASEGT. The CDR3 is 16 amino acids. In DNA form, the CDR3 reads TGTGCCAGCAGTGAAGCATTGGGACAGGGCGCAGATACGCAGTATTTT. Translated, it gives CASSEALGQGADTQYF.

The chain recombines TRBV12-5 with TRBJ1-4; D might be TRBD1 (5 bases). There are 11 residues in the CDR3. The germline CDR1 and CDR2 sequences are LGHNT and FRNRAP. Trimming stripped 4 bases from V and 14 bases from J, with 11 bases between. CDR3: CASGWGDALFF. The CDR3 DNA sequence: TGTGCTAGTGGTTGGGGGGACGCCCTGTTTTTT.

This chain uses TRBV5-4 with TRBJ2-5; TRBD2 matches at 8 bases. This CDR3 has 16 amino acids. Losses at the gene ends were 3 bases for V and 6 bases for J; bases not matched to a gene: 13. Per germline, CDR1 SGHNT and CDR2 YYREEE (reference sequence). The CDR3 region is CASSWGLGGVGQTQYF. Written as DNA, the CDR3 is TGTGCCAGCAGCTGGGGACTAGGTGGAGTTGGACAGACCCAGTACTTC.

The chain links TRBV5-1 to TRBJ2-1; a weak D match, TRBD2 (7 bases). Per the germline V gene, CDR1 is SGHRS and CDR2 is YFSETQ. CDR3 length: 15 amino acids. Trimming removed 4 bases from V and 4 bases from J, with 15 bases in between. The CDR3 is CASSPRGGGYNEQFF. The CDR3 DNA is TGCGCCAGCAGCCCAAGGGGGGGTGGGTACAATGAGCAGTTCTTC.

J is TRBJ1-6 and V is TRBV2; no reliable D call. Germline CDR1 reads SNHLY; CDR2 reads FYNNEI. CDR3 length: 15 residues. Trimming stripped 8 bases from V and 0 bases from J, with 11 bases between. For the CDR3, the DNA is TGTGCCAGCGGCGAGAGGAGCTCCTATAATTCACCCCTCCACTTT. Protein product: CASGERSSYNSPLHF.

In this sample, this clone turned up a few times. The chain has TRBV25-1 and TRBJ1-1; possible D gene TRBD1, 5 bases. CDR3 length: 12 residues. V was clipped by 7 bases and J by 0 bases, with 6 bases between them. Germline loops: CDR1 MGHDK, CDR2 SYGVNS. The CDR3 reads CASKGLNTEAFF. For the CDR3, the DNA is TGTGCCAGCAAGGGGTTGAACACTGAAGCTTTCTTT. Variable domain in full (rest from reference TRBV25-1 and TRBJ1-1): EADIYQTPRYLVIGTGKKITLECSQTMGHDKMYWYQQDPGMELHLIHYSYGVNSTEKGDLSSESTVSRIRTEHFPLTLESARPSHTSQYLCASKGLNTEAFFGQGTRLTVV.

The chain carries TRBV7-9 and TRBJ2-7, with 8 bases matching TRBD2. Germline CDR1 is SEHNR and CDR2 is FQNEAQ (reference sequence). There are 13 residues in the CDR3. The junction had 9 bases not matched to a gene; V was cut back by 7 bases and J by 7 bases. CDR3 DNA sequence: TGTGCCAGCAACCTCGGGGGGGTGCCGGAGCAGTACTTC. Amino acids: CASNLGGVPEQYF.

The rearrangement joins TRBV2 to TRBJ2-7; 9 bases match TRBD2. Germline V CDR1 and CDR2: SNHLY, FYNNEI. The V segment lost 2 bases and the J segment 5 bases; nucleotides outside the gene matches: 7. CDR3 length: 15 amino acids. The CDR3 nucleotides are TGTGCCAGCAGTGAATGGGCTAGCGGGGCAGACGAGCAGTACTTC. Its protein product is CASSEWASGADEQYF.

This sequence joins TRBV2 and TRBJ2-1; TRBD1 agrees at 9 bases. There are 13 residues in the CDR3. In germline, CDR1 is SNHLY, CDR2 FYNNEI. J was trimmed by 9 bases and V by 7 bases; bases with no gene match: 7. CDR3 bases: TGTGCCAGCAACCTCGACAGGGGGGGTGAGCAGTTCTTC. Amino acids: CASNLDRGGEQFF.

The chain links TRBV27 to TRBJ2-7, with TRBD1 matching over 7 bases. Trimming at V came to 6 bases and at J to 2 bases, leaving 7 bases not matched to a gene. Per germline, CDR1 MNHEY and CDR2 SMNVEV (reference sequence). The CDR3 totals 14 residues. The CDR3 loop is CASSISGTAYEQYF. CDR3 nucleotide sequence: TGTGCCAGCAGCATATCCGGGACAGCCTACGAGCAGTACTTC.

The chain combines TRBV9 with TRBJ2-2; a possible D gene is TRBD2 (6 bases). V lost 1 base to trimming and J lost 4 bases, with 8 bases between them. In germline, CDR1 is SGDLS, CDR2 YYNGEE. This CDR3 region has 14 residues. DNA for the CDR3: TGTGCCAGCAGCGTATCCGGGGGCACCGGGGAGCTGTTTTTT. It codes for CASSVSGGTGELFF. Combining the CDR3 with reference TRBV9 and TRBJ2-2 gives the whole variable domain DSGVTQTPKHLITATGQRVTLRCSPRSGDLSVYWYQQSLDQGLQFLIQYYNGEERAKGNILERFSAQQFPDLHSELNLSSLELGDSALYFCASSVSGGTGELFFGEGSRLTVL.

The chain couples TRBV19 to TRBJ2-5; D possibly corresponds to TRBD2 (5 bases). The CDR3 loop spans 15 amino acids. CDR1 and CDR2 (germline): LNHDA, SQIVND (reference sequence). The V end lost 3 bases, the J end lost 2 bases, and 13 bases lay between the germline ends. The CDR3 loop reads CASSIEGSRQETQYF. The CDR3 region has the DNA TGTGCCAGTAGTATTGAGGGTAGTAGGCAAGAGACCCAGTACTTC. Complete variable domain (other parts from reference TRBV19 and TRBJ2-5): DGGITQSPKYLFRKEGQNVTLSCEQNLNHDAMYWYRQDPGQGLRLIYYSQIVNDFQKGDIAEGYSVSREKKESFPLTVTSAQKNPTAFYLCASSIEGSRQETQYFGPGTRLLVL.

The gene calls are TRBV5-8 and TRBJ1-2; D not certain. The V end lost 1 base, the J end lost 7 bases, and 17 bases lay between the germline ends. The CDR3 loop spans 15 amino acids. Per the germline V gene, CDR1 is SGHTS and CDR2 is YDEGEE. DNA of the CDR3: TGTGCCAGCAGCTTGAATCCCCTCGTACGTAGTGGCTACACCTTC. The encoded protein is CASSLNPLVRSGYTF. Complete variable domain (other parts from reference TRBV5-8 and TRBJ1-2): EAGVTQSPTHLIKTRGQQATLRCSPISGHTSVYWYQQALGLGLQFLLWYDEGEERNRGNFPPRFSGRQFPNYSSELNVNALELEDSALYLCASSLNPLVRSGYTFGSGTRLTVV.

The chain's CDR3 is CASGLAGGPEETQYF. CDR3 nucleotide sequence: TGTGCCAGCGGGCTAGCGGGGGGGCCAGAGGAGACCCAGTACTTC. The chain recombines TRBV25-1 with TRBJ2-5; 12 positions match TRBD2. V was clipped by 8 bases and J by 5 bases; unmatched bases: 9. Germline loops: CDR1 MGHDK, CDR2 SYGVNS. There are 15 residues in the CDR3.

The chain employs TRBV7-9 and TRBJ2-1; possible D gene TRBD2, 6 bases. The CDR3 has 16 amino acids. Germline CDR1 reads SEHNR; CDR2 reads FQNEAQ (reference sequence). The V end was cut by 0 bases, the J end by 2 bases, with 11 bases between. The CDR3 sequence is CASSLAAGGAYNEQFF. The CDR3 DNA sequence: TGTGCCAGCAGCTTAGCTGCCGGGGGAGCCTACAATGAGCAGTTCTTC.

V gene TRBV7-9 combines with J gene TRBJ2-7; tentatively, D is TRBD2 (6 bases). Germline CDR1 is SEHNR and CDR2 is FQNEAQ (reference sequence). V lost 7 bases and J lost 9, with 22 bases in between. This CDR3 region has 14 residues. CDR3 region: CASTNAASLGGQYF. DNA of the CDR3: TGTGCCAGCACCAACGCGGCCAGTTTGGGGGGGCAGTACTTC.

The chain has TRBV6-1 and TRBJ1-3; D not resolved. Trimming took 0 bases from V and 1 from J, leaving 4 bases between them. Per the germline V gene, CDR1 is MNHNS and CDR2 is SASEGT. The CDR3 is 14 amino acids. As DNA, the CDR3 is TGTGCCAGCAGTGAAGCTAGATCTGGAAACACCATATATTTT. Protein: CASSEARSGNTIYF.